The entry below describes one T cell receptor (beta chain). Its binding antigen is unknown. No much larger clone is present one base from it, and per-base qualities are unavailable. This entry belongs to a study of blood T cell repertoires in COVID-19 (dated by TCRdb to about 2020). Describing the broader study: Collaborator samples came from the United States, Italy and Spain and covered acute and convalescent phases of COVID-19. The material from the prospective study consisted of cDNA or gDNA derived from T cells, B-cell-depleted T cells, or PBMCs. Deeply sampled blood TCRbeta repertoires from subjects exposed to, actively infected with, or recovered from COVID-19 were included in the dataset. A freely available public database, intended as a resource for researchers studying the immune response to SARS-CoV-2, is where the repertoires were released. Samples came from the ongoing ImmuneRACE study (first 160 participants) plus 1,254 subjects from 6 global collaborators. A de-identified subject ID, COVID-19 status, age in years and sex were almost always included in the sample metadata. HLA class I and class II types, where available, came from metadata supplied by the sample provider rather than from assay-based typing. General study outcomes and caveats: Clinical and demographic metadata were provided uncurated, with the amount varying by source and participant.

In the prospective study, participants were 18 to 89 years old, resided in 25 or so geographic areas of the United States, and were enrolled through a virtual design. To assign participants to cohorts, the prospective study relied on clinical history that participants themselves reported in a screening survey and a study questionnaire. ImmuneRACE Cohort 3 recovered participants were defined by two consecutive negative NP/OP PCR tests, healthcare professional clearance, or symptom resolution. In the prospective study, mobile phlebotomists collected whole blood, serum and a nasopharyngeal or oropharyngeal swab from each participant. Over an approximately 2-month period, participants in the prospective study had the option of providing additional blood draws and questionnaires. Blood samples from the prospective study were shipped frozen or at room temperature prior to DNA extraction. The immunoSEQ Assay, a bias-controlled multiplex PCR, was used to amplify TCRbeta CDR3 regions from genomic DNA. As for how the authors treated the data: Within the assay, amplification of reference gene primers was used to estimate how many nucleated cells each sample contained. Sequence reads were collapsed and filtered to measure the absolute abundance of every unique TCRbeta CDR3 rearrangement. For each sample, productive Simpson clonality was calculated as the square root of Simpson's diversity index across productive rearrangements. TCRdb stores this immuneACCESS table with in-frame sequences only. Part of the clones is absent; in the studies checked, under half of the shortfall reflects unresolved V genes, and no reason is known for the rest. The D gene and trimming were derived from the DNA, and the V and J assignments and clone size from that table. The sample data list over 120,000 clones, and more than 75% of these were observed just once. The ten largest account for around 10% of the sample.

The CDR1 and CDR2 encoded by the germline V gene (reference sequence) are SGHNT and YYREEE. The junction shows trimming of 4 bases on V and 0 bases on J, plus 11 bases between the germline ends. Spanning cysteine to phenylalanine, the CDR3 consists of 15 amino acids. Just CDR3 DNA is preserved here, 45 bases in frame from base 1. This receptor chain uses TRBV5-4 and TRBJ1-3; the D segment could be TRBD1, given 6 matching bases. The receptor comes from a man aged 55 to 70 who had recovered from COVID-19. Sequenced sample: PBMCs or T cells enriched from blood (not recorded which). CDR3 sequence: CASSQDRLSGNTIYF. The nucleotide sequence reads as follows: TGTGCCAGCAGCCAGGACAGACTCTCTGGAAACACCATATATTTT.